This T cell receptor beta chain is from a study of cytomegalovirus exposure and HLA in healthy donors. Background on the study: The 95 to 150 validation repertoires, a later analysis reported, used the same platform as the 600 to 700 first-cohort repertoires.

For this clone: The antigen is unknown.

Study-wide points: A list of 150 or so TCR beta chains associated with cytomegalovirus was given. In vitro work confirmed that a few CMV-associated chains recognize CMV antigens. That first-cohort TCR clusters tended to co-occur in the approximately 120 validation repertoires was found in a later analysis.

Sequencing was performed with immunoSEQ multiplex PCR; in TCRdb, only in-frame clones are kept and a portion is missing. Of around 190,000 clones listed, roughly 86% were seen once; the top ten hold around 7.2%. The V and J ends lost 6 bases and 3 bases respectively, with 5 bases between them. Germline V gene lookup returns CDR1 MNHEY and CDR2 SVGAGI. CDR3 length: 11 amino acids. J is TRBJ1-1 and V is TRBV6-5; D gene unclear. The sequencing sample was made of PBMCs. The origin of this receptor is a man aged 30 to 45 in good health and CMV-seropositive. CDR3 nucleotides: TGTGCCAGCAGCTCGTACACTGAAGCTTTCTTT. Protein product: CASSSYTEAFF.